The source of this T cell receptor beta chain is a study of T cells after yellow fever vaccination. Study-level background: Low-cell-number fractions were prepared with SMART-Seq v4 Ultra Low Input. Findings and limits, study-wide: From the bulk population, abundant clonotypes could contaminate and appear within FACS-sorted repertoires.

This clonotype was observed many times. What it binds is unknown. TCRdb re-derived calls from the 5' RACE reads in MiXCR, one entry per CDR3 protein. The table lists some 600,000 distinct CDR3 sequences, about a sixth of them singletons. From germline, CDR1 is GTSNPN and CDR2 SVGIG (reference sequence). The CDR3 runs to 19 residues. The germline V and J ends were trimmed by 1 base and 4 bases, with 28 bases remaining between them. This TCR came from a man between 18 and 29 years old who received the YFV17D yellow fever vaccine. V and J are TRBV30 and TRBJ1-1, with D uncertain. Sequencing was performed on PBMCs, taken 4 to 6 days after the first yellow fever vaccination. CDR3 DNA sequence: TGTGCCTGGAGTGAACAGTTTAAGGCCAGGACGAGATGGGGCACTGAAGCTTTCTTT. This codes for CAWSEQFKARTRWGTEAFF.